Shown below are 8 T cell receptor beta chains from a single sample sequenced in a study of tumor and adjacent non-tumor tissue in lung cancer. A modified ARM-PCR protocol with three rounds of nested PCR amplified TCRbeta. TCRdb fed the multiplex PCR reads into MiXCR, producing one record per CDR3 protein. In the table there are approximately 150,000 distinct CDR3 sequences, roughly 66% of which are singletons. The template was RNA from unsorted bulk tissue. The sequenced material came from lung tumor tissue. All receptors come from a man in his sixties with small cell lung cancer.

The chain couples TRBV5-1 to TRBJ2-3; TRBD2 aligns across 10 bases. This CDR3 comprises 17 residues. Germline V gene data show CDR1 as SGHRS and CDR2 as YFSETQ. Trimming took 1 base from V and 2 from J; bases not matched to a gene: 7. The chain's CDR3 is CASSLKLLAGVTDTQYF. The CDR3 region has the DNA TGCGCCAGCAGCTTGAAATTGCTAGCGGGAGTCACAGATACGCAGTATTTT.

This clonotype was detected only a few times. The chain couples TRBV11-2 to TRBJ2-1; 9 positions agree with TRBD2. CDR3 length equals 16 residues. Germline V gives CDR1 SGHAT, CDR2 FQNNGV. V lost 10 bases, J lost 4 bases, and 14 bases stayed unmatched. Here the CDR3 DNA reads TGTGCCATCACTTCGGAATCGCTAGCGGGATACAATGAGCAGTTCTTC. Encoded protein: CAITSESLAGYNEQFF.

Comment on this clonotype: A much larger clone differs from this one at a single base, so this may be a read error. The rearrangement links TRBV12-3 or TRBV12-4 to TRBJ2-1; TRBD2 matches 11 bases. CDR3 size: 15 residues. The V and J ends lost 4 bases and 8 bases, in that order; junction bases with no gene match: 7. For the CDR3, the DNA is TGTGCCAGCAGTTATTGGAGTAGCGGGAGGGATGAGCAGTTCTTC. Translated: CASSYWSSGRDEQFF.

Points on this clonotype: As the CDR3 is not closed by the conserved phenylalanine or tryptophan, this likely results from a read error. This chain links TRBV6-1 with TRBJ1-6; D unresolved. The CDR3 spans 13 residues. In germline, CDR1 is MNHNS, CDR2 SASEGT. V lost 6 bases, J lost 5 bases, and 8 bases lay in between. CDR3 bases: TGTGCCAGCAGGAGACTGGATAATTCACCCCTCCACCTT. Residues: CASRRLDNSPLHL.

As for this clonotype: The CDR3 does not end in the conserved phenylalanine or tryptophan, so this is likely a read error. The DNA is omitted, as the CDR3 cannot be located on it reliably, and the CDR3 follows TCRdb's listing. This chain uses TRBV6-1 with TRBJ2-3; the table names TRBD1, a call not compared with the DNA. Germline V lookup: CDR1 MNHNS, CDR2 SASEGT. The CDR3 extends over 18 residues, inclusive of both ends. The CDR3 protein is CASSESGGHPSLTDTQYY.

A note on this clonotype: This may come from a read error, since a much larger clone is one base off. This chain joins TRBV6-2 or TRBV6-3 and TRBJ2-7; D is unresolved. Germline CDR1 is MNHEY and CDR2 is SVGEGT. This CDR3 contains 13 residues. V lost 8 bases, J lost 2 bases, and 13 bases lay in between. The CDR3 reads CASGRFSPYEQYF. The DNA for the CDR3 is TGTGCCAGCGGACGCTTTAGCCCCTACGAGCAGTACTTC.

Details on this clonotype: This may stem from a read error, because a much larger clone lies one nucleotide away. CDR3 in amino acids: CSAKTSFNEQFF. As DNA, the CDR3 is TGCAGTGCCAAGACTAGCTTCAATGAGCAGTTCTTC. This chain uses TRBV20-1 with TRBJ2-1, with TRBD2 matching over 7 bases. Germline V gene data show CDR1 as DFQATT and CDR2 as SNEGSKA (reference sequence). The trim removed 6 bases at V and 6 bases at J, leaving 5 bases unmatched. This CDR3 is 12 amino acids long.

Turning to this clonotype: A much bigger clone sits one base away, suggesting this may be a read error. The genes are TRBV20-1 and TRBJ2-5; the match to TRBD2 covers 10 bases. CDR1 DFQATT and CDR2 SNEGSKA come from the germline V gene (reference sequence). This CDR3 is built from 16 residues. J gave up 0 bases and V 0 bases, and 4 bases lay outside the gene matches. The CDR3 DNA sequence: TGCAGTGCTAGAGATCTCGGGACTAGCGACCAAGAGACCCAGTACTTC. Protein product: CSARDLGTSDQETQYF.